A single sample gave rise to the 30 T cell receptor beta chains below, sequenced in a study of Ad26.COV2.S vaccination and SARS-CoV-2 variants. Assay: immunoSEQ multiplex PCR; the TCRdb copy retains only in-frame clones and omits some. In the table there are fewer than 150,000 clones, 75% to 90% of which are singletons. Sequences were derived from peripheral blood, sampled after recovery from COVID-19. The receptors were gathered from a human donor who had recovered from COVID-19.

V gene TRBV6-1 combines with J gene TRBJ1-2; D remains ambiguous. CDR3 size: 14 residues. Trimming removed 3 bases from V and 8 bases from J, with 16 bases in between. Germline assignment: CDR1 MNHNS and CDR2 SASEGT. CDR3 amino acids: CASSDLLMSGGYTF. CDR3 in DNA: TGTGCCAGCAGTGACCTATTAATGTCTGGGGGCTACACCTTC.

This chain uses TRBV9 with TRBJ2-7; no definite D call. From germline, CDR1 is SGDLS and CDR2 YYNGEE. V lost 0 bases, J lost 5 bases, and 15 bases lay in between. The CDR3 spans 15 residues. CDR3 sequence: CASSVDPLRVNEQYF. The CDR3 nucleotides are TGTGCCAGCAGCGTAGACCCCCTTAGAGTTAACGAGCAGTACTTC.

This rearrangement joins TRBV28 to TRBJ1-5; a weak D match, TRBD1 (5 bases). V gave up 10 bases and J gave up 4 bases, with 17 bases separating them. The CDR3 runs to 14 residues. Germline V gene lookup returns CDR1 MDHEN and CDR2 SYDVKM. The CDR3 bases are TGTGCCACCGATCTGGACACCACGAATCAGCCCCAGCATTTT. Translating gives CATDLDTTNQPQHF.

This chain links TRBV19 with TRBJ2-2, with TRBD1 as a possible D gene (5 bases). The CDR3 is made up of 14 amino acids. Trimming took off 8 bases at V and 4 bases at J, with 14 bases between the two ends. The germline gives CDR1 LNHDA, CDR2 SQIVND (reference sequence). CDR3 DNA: TGTGCCAGTGAGGAGACAGATCCCACCGGGGAGCTGTTTTTT. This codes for CASEETDPTGELFF.

The CDR3 region has the DNA TGTGCCAGCAGTGCGCAGACAGGGTACTCACCCCTCCACTTT. The encoded protein is CASSAQTGYSPLHF. V and J are TRBV2 and TRBJ1-6; 7 bases fit TRBD1. Germline V gives CDR1 SNHLY, CDR2 FYNNEI. With V trimmed by 4 bases and J by 10 bases, 7 bases remained unmatched. This CDR3 spans 14 amino acids.

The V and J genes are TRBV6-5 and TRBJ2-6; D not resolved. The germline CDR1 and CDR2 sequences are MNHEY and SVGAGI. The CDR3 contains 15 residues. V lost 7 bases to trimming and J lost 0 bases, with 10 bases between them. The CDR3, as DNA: TGTGCCAGCAACAACTGGGACTCTGGGGCCAACGTCCTGACTTTC. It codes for CASNNWDSGANVLTF.

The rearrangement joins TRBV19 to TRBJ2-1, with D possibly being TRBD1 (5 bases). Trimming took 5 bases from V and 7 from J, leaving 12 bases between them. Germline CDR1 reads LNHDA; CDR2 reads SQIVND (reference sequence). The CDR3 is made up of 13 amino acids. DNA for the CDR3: TGTGCCAGTAGTTTAACAGGTAGTAATGAGCAGTTCTTC. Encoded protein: CASSLTGSNEQFF.

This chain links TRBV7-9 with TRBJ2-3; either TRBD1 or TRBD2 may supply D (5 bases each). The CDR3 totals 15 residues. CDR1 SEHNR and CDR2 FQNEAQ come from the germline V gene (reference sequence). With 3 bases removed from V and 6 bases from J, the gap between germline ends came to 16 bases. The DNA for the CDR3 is TGTGCCAGCAGCTTCGAGTCCGGGACCCTCGATACGCAGTATTTT. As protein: CASSFESGTLDTQYF.

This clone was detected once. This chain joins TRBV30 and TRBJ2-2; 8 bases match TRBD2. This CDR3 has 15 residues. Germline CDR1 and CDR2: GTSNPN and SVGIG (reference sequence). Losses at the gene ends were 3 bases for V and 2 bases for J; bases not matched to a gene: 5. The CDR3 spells CAWRGLADNTGELFF. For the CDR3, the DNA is TGTGCCTGGAGAGGACTAGCAGACAACACCGGGGAGCTGTTTTTT.

The CDR3 spells CASSQGQGADQPQHF. The CDR3 region has the DNA TGTGCCAGCAGCCAGGGACAGGGGGCTGATCAGCCCCAGCATTTT. The V and J genes are TRBV16 and TRBJ1-5; 12 bases are a match to TRBD1. The CDR3 spans 15 residues. The germline gives CDR1 KGHSY, CDR2 FQNENV. The V segment lost 3 bases and the J segment 5 bases; nucleotides outside the gene matches: 2.

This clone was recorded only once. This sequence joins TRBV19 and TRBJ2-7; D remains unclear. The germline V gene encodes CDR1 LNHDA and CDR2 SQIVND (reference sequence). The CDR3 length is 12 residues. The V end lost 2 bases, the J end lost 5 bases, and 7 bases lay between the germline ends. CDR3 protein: CASSISQNEQYF. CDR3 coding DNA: TGTGCCAGTAGTATAAGCCAGAACGAGCAGTACTTC.

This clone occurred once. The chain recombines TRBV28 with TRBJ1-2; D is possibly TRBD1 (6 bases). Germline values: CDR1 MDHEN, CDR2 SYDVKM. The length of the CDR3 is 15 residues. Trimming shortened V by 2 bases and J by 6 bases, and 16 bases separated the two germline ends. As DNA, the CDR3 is TGTGCCAGCAGTTTAAGCCCTACAGGGATGAATGGCTACACCTTC. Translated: CASSLSPTGMNGYTF.

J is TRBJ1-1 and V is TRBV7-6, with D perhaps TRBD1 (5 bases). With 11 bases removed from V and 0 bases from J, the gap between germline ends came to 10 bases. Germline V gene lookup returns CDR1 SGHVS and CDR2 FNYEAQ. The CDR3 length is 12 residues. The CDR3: CAVRALNTEAFF. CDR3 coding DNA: TGTGCCGTCAGGGCCCTGAACACTGAAGCTTTCTTT.

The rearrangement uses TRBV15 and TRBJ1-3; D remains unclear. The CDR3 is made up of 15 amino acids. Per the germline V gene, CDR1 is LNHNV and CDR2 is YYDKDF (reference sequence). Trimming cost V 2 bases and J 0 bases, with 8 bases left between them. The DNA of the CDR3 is TGTGCCACCAGCAGACGGTCCGCCTCTGGAAACACCATATATTTT. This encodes CATSRRSASGNTIYF.

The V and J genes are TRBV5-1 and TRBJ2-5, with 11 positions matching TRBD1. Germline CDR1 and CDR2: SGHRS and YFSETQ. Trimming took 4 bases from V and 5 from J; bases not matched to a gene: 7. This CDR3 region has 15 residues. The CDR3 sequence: CASSPRTGGEETQYF. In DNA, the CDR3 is TGCGCCAGCAGCCCCCGGACAGGGGGCGAGGAGACCCAGTACTTC.

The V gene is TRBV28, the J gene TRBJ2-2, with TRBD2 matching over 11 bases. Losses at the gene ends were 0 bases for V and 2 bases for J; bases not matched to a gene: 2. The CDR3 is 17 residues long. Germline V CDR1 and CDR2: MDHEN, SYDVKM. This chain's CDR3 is CASSLWGLAVNTGELFF. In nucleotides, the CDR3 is TGTGCCAGCAGTTTATGGGGACTAGCGGTTAACACCGGGGAGCTGTTTTTT.

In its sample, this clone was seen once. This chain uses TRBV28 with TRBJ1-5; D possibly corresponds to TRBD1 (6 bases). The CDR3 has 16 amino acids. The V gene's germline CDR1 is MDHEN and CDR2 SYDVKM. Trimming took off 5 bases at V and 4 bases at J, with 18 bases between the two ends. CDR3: CASSTIGQPGNQPQHF. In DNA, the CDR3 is TGTGCCAGCAGTACGATTGGACAGCCAGGGAATCAGCCCCAGCATTTT.

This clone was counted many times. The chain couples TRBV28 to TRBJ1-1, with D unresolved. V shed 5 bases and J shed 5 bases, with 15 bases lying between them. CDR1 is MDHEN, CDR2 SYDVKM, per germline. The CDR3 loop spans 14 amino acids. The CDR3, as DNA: TGTGCCAGCAGTCGCGAATACAGAGGAACTGAAGCTTTCTTT. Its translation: CASSREYRGTEAFF.

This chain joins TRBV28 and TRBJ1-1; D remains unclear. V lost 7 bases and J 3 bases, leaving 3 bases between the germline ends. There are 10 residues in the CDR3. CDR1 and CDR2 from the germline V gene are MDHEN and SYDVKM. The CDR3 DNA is TGTGCCAGCATGGACACTGAAGCTTTCTTT. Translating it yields CASMDTEAFF.

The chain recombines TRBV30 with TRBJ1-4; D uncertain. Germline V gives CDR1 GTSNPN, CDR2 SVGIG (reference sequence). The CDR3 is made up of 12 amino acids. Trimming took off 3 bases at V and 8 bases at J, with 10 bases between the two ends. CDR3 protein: CAWSRRLEKLFF. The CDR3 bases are TGTGCCTGGAGCCGACGGCTGGAAAAACTGTTTTTT.

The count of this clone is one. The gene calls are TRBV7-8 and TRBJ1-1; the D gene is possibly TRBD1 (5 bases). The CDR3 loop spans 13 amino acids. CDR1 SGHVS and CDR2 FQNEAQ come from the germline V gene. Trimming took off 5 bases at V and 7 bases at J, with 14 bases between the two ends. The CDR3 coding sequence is TGTGCCAGCAGCCCCCGGGGACGGCGTGAAGCTTTCTTT. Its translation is CASSPRGRREAFF.

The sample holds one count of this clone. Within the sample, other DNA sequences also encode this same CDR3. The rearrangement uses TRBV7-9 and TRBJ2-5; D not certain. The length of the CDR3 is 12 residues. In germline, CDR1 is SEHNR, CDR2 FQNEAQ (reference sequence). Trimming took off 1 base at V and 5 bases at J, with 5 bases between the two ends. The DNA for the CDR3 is TGTGCCAGCAGCTTAGATGGGGAGACCCAGTACTTC. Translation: CASSLDGETQYF.

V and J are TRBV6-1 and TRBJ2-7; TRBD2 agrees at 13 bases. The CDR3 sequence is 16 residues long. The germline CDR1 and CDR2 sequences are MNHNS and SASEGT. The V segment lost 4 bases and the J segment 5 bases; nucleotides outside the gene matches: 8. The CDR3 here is CASSARGTSGDHEQYF. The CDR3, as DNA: TGTGCCAGCAGTGCGCGCGGGACTAGCGGGGACCACGAGCAGTACTTC.

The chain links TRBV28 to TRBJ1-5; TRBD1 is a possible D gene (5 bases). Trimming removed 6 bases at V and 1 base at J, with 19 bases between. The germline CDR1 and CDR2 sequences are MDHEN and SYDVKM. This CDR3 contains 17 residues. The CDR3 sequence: CASSRSLGDWSNQPQHF. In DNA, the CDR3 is TGTGCCAGCAGCCGCTCATTGGGGGATTGGAGCAATCAGCCCCAGCATTTT.

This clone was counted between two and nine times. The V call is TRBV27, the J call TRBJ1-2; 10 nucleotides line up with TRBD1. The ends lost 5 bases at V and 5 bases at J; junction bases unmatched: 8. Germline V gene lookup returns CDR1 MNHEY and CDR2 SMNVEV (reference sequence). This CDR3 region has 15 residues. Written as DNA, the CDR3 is TGTGCCAGCAGTGCCCGGGACAGGGGTGGGTATGGCTACACCTTC. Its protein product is CASSARDRGGYGYTF.

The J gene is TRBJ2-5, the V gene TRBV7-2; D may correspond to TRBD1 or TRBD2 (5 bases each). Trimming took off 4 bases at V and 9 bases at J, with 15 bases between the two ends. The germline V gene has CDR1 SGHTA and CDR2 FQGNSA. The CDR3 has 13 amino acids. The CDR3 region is CASSSGTSMPQYF. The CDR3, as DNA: TGTGCCAGCAGCTCTGGGACCTCGATGCCCCAGTACTTC. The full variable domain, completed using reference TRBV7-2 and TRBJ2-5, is GAGVSQSPSNKVTEKGKDVELRCDPISGHTALYWYRQSLGQGLEFLIYFQGNSAPDKSGLPSDRFSAERTGGSVSTLTIQRTQQEDSAVYLCASSSGTSMPQYFGPGTRLLVL.

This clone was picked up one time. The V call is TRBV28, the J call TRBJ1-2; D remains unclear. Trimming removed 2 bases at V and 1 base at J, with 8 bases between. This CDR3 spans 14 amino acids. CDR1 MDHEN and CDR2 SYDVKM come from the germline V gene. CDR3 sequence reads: CASSLPTHNYGYTF. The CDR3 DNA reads TGTGCCAGCAGTTTACCCACACATAACTATGGCTACACCTTC.

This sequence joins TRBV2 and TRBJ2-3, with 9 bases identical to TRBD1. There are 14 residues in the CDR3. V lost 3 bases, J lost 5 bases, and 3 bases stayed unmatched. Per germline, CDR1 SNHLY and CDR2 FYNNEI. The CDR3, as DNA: TGTGCCAGCAGTGAGGACAGGGGTAGAGATACGCAGTATTTT. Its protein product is CASSEDRGRDTQYF. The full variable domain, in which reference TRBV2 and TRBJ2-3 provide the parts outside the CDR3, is EPEVTQTPSHQVTQMGQEVILRCVPISNHLYFYWYRQILGQKVEFLVSFYNNEISEKSEIFDDQFSVERPDGSNFTLKIRSTKLEDSAMYFCASSEDRGRDTQYFGPGTRLTVL.

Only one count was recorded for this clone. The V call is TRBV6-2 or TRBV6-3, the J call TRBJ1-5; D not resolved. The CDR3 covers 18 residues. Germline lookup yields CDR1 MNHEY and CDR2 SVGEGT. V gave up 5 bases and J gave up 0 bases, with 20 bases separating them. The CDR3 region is CASSPSWVQSYSNQPQHF. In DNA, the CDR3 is TGTGCCAGCAGTCCGAGTTGGGTACAGAGCTATAGCAATCAGCCCCAGCATTTT.

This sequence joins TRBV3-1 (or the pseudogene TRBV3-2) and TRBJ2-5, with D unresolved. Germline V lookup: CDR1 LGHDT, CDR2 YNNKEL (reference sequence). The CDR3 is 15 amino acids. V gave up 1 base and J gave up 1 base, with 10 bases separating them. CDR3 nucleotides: TGTGCCAGCAGCCAAGGTGTCGGGTTCCAAGAGACCCAGTACTTC. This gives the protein CASSQGVGFQETQYF.